What follows describes a single T cell receptor beta chain. Its antigen is not known. Every donor provided 9.5 to 10 milliliters of peripheral blood. Primers used in a second PCR of roughly 6 to 12 cycles were a sample-barcoded 5' primer and a J-beta primer mix. One entry per CDR3 protein, called by TCRdb with MiXCR from the 5' RACE reads. The data contain 1.5 million to 2 million distinct CDR3 sequences, around half of them seen just once; the ten biggest clones take up approximately 2.1%. The data belong to a study of blood T cells in healthy people across ages. General study results and limits: As naive T cell percentage varied, TCR beta diversity correlated strongly with it.

CDR3 length: 20 amino acids. Trimming removed 0 bases from V and 2 bases from J; junction bases left unmatched: 16. CDR1 and CDR2 from the germline V gene are SGHRS and YFSETQ. The sample comprised blood. The receptor was derived from a woman aged 40 to 55 in good health. The J gene is TRBJ2-1, the V gene TRBV5-1, with 8 nucleotides matching TRBD1. The CDR3, as DNA: TGCGCCAGCAGCTTGGAAGAGGGCAGGGGGCCGGAATTGCCCTACAATGAGCAGTTCTTC. Amino acids: CASSLEEGRGPELPYNEQFF.